These T cell receptor beta chains were read from a single sample in a study of cytomegalovirus exposure and HLA in healthy donors. Method: immunoSEQ multiplex PCR; TCRdb's copy keeps in-frame clones and lacks some. The data hold 150,000 or so clones, with roughly 84% observed a single time. Specimen: PBMCs. Receptor source: a male donor in good health and CMV-seronegative. Each CDR3 is given without its conserved first and last residue. The order of the fields is CDR3 length, V gene, J gene, CDR3 protein.

CDR3 length: 10
V gene: TRBV2
J gene: TRBJ1-2
CDR3 protein: ASTGQNYGYT

CDR3 length: 12
V gene: TRBV5-1
J gene: TRBJ2-7
CDR3 protein: ASSPGTSGDEQY

CDR3 length: 18
V gene: TRBV7-3
J gene: TRBJ2-1
CDR3 protein: ASSLLGPMVAGGPGSEQF

CDR3 length: 12
V gene: TRBV27
J gene: TRBJ2-3
CDR3 protein: ASGTPNGPDTQY

CDR3 length: 12
V gene: TRBV6-5
J gene: TRBJ1-2
CDR3 protein: ASSGRDRGFWVT

CDR3 length: 16
V gene: TRBV18
J gene: TRBJ1-5
CDR3 protein: ASSPLYPEIGGNQPQH

CDR3 length: 17
V gene: TRBV28
J gene: TRBJ2-2
CDR3 protein: ASSQTARSGGPSTGELF

CDR3 length: 14
V gene: TRBV6-4
J gene: TRBJ1-1
CDR3 protein: ASSAAKTGSNTEAF

CDR3 length: 13
V gene: TRBV5-1
J gene: TRBJ2-1
CDR3 protein: ASSLEGGAYNEQF

CDR3 length: 10
V gene: TRBV5-1
J gene: TRBJ2-1
CDR3 protein: ASSLLPNEQF

CDR3 length: 13
V gene: TRBV7-8
J gene: TRBJ1-6
CDR3 protein: ASSLGQGFYSPLH

CDR3 length: 11
V gene: TRBV30
J gene: TRBJ2-7
CDR3 protein: AWTRGIDYEQY

CDR3 length: 10
V gene: TRBV5-6
J gene: TRBJ2-7
CDR3 protein: ASSSGSYEQY

CDR3 length: 12
V gene: TRBV2
J gene: TRBJ1-2
CDR3 protein: ASRGDSDLGGYT

CDR3 length: 12
V gene: TRBV6-6
J gene: TRBJ1-2
CDR3 protein: ASRPGGRVIGYT

CDR3 length: 14
V gene: TRBV4-1
J gene: TRBJ1-1
CDR3 protein: ASSLSSKGKYPEAF

CDR3 length: 9
V gene: TRBV6-5
J gene: TRBJ2-7
CDR3 protein: ARRPAYEQY

CDR3 length: 11
V gene: TRBV12-5
J gene: TRBJ1-4
CDR3 protein: ASGRDRAEKLF

CDR3 length: 13
V gene: TRBV10-3
J gene: TRBJ2-1
CDR3 protein: AIRIAGGPGNEQF

CDR3 length: 14
V gene: TRBV7-2
J gene: TRBJ1-2
CDR3 protein: ASSYQAGQADYGYT

CDR3 length: 15
V gene: TRBV27
J gene: .
CDR3 protein: ASSLAPGLAGLYEQY

CDR3 length: 12
V gene: TRBV5-4
J gene: TRBJ2-7
CDR3 protein: ASSWDSGAYEQY

CDR3 length: 15
V gene: TRBV27
J gene: TRBJ2-1
CDR3 protein: ASSHPRTGSSTVEQF

CDR3 length: 13
V gene: TRBV5-6
J gene: TRBJ2-2
CDR3 protein: ASKKGLTNTGELF

CDR3 length: 14
V gene: TRBV7-9
J gene: TRBJ1-5
CDR3 protein: SSSSIGRGPNQPQH

CDR3 length: 13
V gene: TRBV6-6
J gene: TRBJ2-7
CDR3 protein: ASSRTGPPSYEQY

CDR3 length: 14
V gene: TRBV9
J gene: TRBJ2-2
CDR3 protein: ASSVGVGGMPGELF

CDR3 length: 12
V gene: TRBV6-4
J gene: TRBJ2-1
CDR3 protein: ASSDSGGPDEQF

CDR3 length: 14
V gene: TRBV15
J gene: TRBJ2-1
CDR3 protein: ATSISSGTSWREQF

CDR3 length: 16
V gene: TRBV9
J gene: .
CDR3 protein: ASSVENFRTGGYYEQY

CDR3 length: 14
V gene: TRBV5-6
J gene: TRBJ2-3
CDR3 protein: ASSLADRGWLDTQY

CDR3 length: 14
V gene: TRBV6-1
J gene: TRBJ2-3
CDR3 protein: ASSVKTSTTRDTQY

CDR3 length: 14
V gene: TRBV2
J gene: TRBJ2-1
CDR3 protein: ASSGNRGRAYNEQF

CDR3 length: 13
V gene: TRBV27
J gene: .
CDR3 protein: ASSLQGAAGFEQY

CDR3 length: 12
V gene: TRBV2
J gene: TRBJ2-2
CDR3 protein: ASSGAGGHGELF

CDR3 length: 15
V gene: TRBV6-1
J gene: TRBJ2-1
CDR3 protein: ASSEAGWTGLPNEQF

CDR3 length: 14
V gene: TRBV5-6
J gene: TRBJ2-5
CDR3 protein: ASTRTGTRSEETQY

CDR3 length: 14
V gene: TRBV19
J gene: TRBJ1-5
CDR3 protein: ASRGAGANSNQPQH